This TCR beta chain was profiled in a study of T cell responses to AZD1222 COVID-19 vaccine. Notes on this clone: What it binds is not known.

Profiled with immunoSEQ multiplex PCR; TCRdb holds only in-frame clones, not every one. This table holds tens of thousands of clones, more than 70% found once. Whole-study findings and limits: Among vaccine-associated CD4 TCRs, coverage spanned spike, with dominance at 160-218 and 743-854. It should be noted that donors were predominantly white British and more often female, and clonal diversity was possibly underestimated. Only a handful of AZD1222 recipients tested seropositive at baseline.

Germline values: CDR1 LNHNV, CDR2 YYDKDF (reference sequence). The CDR3 has 15 residues. V was trimmed by 6 bases and J by 1 base, leaving 10 bases between them. The specimen comprised peripheral blood, sampled on day 0 of AZD1222 vaccination. The V and J genes are TRBV15 and TRBJ1-6, with D hard to call. This TCR was recovered from an adult in good health. The CDR3 loop is CATSGNGSYNSPLHF. The CDR3, as DNA: TGTGCCACCAGTGGGAACGGGTCCTATAATTCACCCCTCCACTTT.